The sequence of this T cell receptor (beta chain) was determined in a study of blood T cell repertoires in COVID-19. Only in-frame clones appear in the TCRdb table, and some are missing; sequencing was by immunoSEQ multiplex PCR. The profile shows roughly 200,000 clones, 70% to 90% of them singletons. This TCR came from a man aged 60 to 75 with acute or convalescent COVID-19. The sample consisted of peripheral blood.

For the CDR3, the DNA is TGTGCCTGGAGTGCGGGGACTATTGGGACCCAGTACTTC. This translates into CAWSAGTIGTQYF. The chain links TRBV30 to TRBJ2-5; TRBD2 agrees at 7 bases. Germline CDR1 GTSNPN, CDR2 SVGIG (reference sequence). The V segment lost 1 base and the J segment 7 bases; nucleotides outside the gene matches: 6. The CDR3 sequence is 13 residues long. Based on the CDR3 plus reference TRBV30 and TRBJ2-5, the full variable domain is SQTIHQWPATLVQPVGSPLSLECTVEGTSNPNLYWYRQAAGRGLQLLFYSVGIGQISSEVPQNLSASRPQDRQFILSSKKLLLSDSGFYLCAWSAGTIGTQYFGPGTRLLVL.